This T cell receptor (beta chain) was documented in a study of siplizumab effects on memory and regulatory T cells. Clones were sequenced by immunoSEQ multiplex PCR, and TCRdb holds only the in-frame ones, with some missing. The sample carries approximately 94,000 clones, about 94% recorded once. Germline values: CDR1 LNHDA, CDR2 SQIVND (reference sequence). Germline trimming cut 2 bases from V and 15 bases from J; bases unmatched to any gene: 10. CDR3 length equals 13 residues. The chain joins TRBV19 to TRBJ2-4, with TRBD1 matching 7 bases. Sample: non-Treg CD4+ T cells sorted from blood. This clonotype originated in a human donor in good health. As DNA, the CDR3 is TGTGCCAGTAGTATAAAAGAGGGGGCCTCCCGGTACTTC. It is translated as CASSIKEGASRYF. Full variable domain (remainder filled in from reference TRBV19 and TRBJ2-4): DGGITQSPKYLFRKEGQNVTLSCEQNLNHDAMYWYRQDPGQGLRLIYYSQIVNDFQKGDIAEGYSVSREKKESFPLTVTSAQKNPTAFYLCASSIKEGASRYFGAGTRLSVL.